This entry lists 20 T cell receptor beta chains sequenced from one sample in a study of blood T cell repertoires in COVID-19 (dated by TCRdb to about 2020). Receptor amplification or capture employed the immunoSEQ multiplex PCR assay. In TCRdb, the immuneACCESS table is reduced to in-frame sequences with V and J assigned. These tables do not hold every clone; where another copy was compared, an unresolved V gene accounts for under half, and the others remain unexplained. The sample records more than 150,000 clones, about 86% of which are singletons. The ten most abundant clones make up around 20% of the sample. Sequencing input: peripheral blood. Receptors originate from a man aged 70 or older with active or convalescent COVID-19.

V is TRBV4-1 and J is TRBJ2-7, with 7 bases lining up with TRBD1. The ends lost 6 bases at V and 0 bases at J; junction bases unmatched: 5. This CDR3 spans 14 amino acids. Per the germline V gene, CDR1 is MGHRA and CDR2 is YSYEKL. CDR3 region: CASSRQGNSYEQYF. DNA of the CDR3: TGCGCCAGCAGTCGACAGGGTAACTCCTACGAGCAGTACTTC.

This clone was counted once. The rearrangement links TRBV6-5 to TRBJ1-1; a weak D match, TRBD1 (5 bases). The length of the CDR3 is 14 residues. Germline CDR1 MNHEY, CDR2 SVGAGI. Trimming shortened V by 2 bases and J by 3 bases, and 10 bases separated the two germline ends. CDR3 sequence: CASSYMAGYTEAFF. DNA for the CDR3: TGTGCCAGCAGTTACATGGCAGGGTACACTGAAGCTTTCTTT.

The rearrangement joins TRBV15 to TRBJ1-2; D remains unclear. Trimming took 1 base from V and 0 from J, leaving 6 bases between them. Germline V gene lookup returns CDR1 LNHNV and CDR2 YYDKDF (reference sequence). The CDR3 loop spans 14 amino acids. The chain's CDR3 is CATSRGQTNYGYTF. CDR3 nucleotide sequence: TGTGCCACCAGCAGAGGGCAGACTAACTATGGCTACACCTTC.

J is TRBJ1-6 and V is TRBV4-3, with D uncertain. V lost 0 bases, J lost 0 bases, and 15 bases lay in between. Germline CDR1 reads LGHNA; CDR2 reads YSLEER. The CDR3 contains 19 residues. CDR3 DNA sequence: TGCGCCAGCAGCCAAGATTCGAGGGCCAGGAGCTCCTATAATTCACCCCTCCACTTT. Amino acid sequence: CASSQDSRARSSYNSPLHF.

The chain recombines TRBV7-3 with TRBJ2-1; 14 bases line up with TRBD2. Germline CDR1 SGHTA, CDR2 FQGTGA. The CDR3 covers 17 residues. V lost 5 bases and J lost 7; bases outside the gene matches: 10. This chain's CDR3 is CASSPSRLAGGPNEQFF. DNA of the CDR3: TGTGCCAGCAGCCCATCGCGACTAGCGGGAGGGCCGAATGAGCAGTTCTTC.

The chain combines TRBV6-5 with TRBJ1-1; tentative D call: TRBD1 (5 bases). The CDR3 is made up of 13 amino acids. Deletions cut 5 bases from V and 3 bases from J, with 10 bases between. Germline CDR1 MNHEY, CDR2 SVGAGI. The CDR3 DNA sequence: TGTGCCAGCAGTCGCCAGGGCTACACTGAAGCTTTCTTT. Amino acid sequence: CASSRQGYTEAFF.

This sequence joins TRBV7-2 and TRBJ2-1; 11 nucleotides agree with TRBD2. Trimming removed 5 bases from V and 5 bases from J; junction bases left unmatched: 5. CDR1 SGHTA and CDR2 FQGNSA come from the germline V gene. The CDR3 runs to 15 residues. The CDR3 sequence is CASSPRLAGNNEQFF. CDR3 sequence (DNA): TGTGCCAGCAGCCCTCGACTAGCGGGGAACAATGAGCAGTTCTTC.

The V and J genes are TRBV6-2 or TRBV6-3 and TRBJ2-3, with a possible D match to TRBD2 (6 bases). This CDR3 has 18 residues. Germline loops: CDR1 MNHEY, CDR2 SVGEGT. V lost 1 base and J 3 bases, leaving 20 bases between the germline ends. CDR3 bases: TGTGCCAGCAGTTACTACCTAGCCCACTCCGGAGGGACAGATACGCAGTATTTT. It translates to CASSYYLAHSGGTDTQYF.

The V gene is TRBV6-1, the J gene TRBJ2-3; D uncertain. Per the germline V gene, CDR1 is MNHNS and CDR2 is SASEGT. The V end lost 4 bases, the J end lost 1 base, and 18 bases lay between the germline ends. The CDR3 is 17 amino acids. Here the CDR3 DNA reads TGTGCCAGCAGTGTAATGGCCACTACCAGCGGCACAGATACGCAGTATTTT. Its translation is CASSVMATTSGTDTQYF.

CDR3 DNA sequence: TGTGCCAGCTCACCAGGTAGCGGCCCATACAATGAGCAGTTCTTC. Protein sequence: CASSPGSGPYNEQFF. The chain links TRBV18 to TRBJ2-1, with D tentatively TRBD2 (6 bases). CDR3 length: 15 amino acids. V lost 2 bases and J 4 bases, leaving 12 bases between the germline ends. The germline CDR1 and CDR2 sequences are KGHSH and LQKENI.

The rearrangement uses TRBV19 and TRBJ1-1; 7 bases align to TRBD1. Germline-derived CDR1 and CDR2 are LNHDA and SQIVND (reference sequence). Trimming at V came to 5 bases and at J to 1 base, leaving 1 base not matched to a gene. CDR3 length: 13 residues. CDR3 amino acids: CASSWTGNTEAFF. The CDR3, as DNA: TGTGCCAGTAGTTGGACAGGGAACACTGAAGCTTTCTTT.

The rearrangement links TRBV4-3 to TRBJ2-7; maybe TRBD1 (5 bases). Trimming pared 0 bases from V and 4 bases from J, leaving 13 bases between. The CDR3 covers 15 residues. Germline-derived CDR1 and CDR2 are LGHNA and YSLEER. CDR3 nucleotide sequence: TGCGCCAGCAGCCAAGAAACAGTACAGGATTACGAGCAGTACTTC. It yields the protein CASSQETVQDYEQYF.

The genes are TRBV4-3 and TRBJ2-5, with D unclear. The CDR3 sequence is 15 residues long. Germline CDR1 is LGHNA and CDR2 is YSLEER. V lost 2 bases to trimming and J lost 0 bases, with 10 bases between them. The CDR3 DNA reads TGCGCCAGCAGCCAACACCAGATGTACCAAGAGACCCAGTACTTC. As protein: CASSQHQMYQETQYF.

The chain carries TRBV20-1 and TRBJ1-3; the D is unclear. The CDR3 runs to 13 residues. Deletions cut 3 bases from V and 0 bases from J, with 6 bases between. Germline lookup yields CDR1 DFQATT and CDR2 SNEGSKA (reference sequence). The CDR3 DNA sequence: TGCAGTGCTAGTGACGTCTCTGGAAACACCATATATTTT. It translates to CSASDVSGNTIYF.

The V gene is TRBV6-6, the J gene TRBJ1-5; tentatively, D is TRBD1 (5 bases). The V gene's germline CDR1 is MNHNY and CDR2 SVGAGI (reference sequence). The CDR3 runs to 14 residues. Deletions cut 6 bases from V and 2 bases from J, with 11 bases between. The CDR3 protein is CASSREGGNQPQHF. The CDR3 region has the DNA TGTGCCAGCAGCAGGGAGGGCGGCAATCAGCCCCAGCATTTT.

The V gene is TRBV10-3, the J gene TRBJ2-1, with 9 bases aligning to TRBD1. V dropped 2 bases and J dropped 5; count of bases not matched to a gene: 7. CDR1 and CDR2 (germline): ENHRY, SYGVKD. This CDR3 spans 16 amino acids. The CDR3, as DNA: TGTGCCATCAGTGAGGGGGGGACAGGGCCTAACAATGAGCAGTTCTTC. Residues: CAISEGGTGPNNEQFF.

The V gene is TRBV4-3, the J gene TRBJ2-7, with D unclear. V lost 0 bases, J lost 4 bases, and 13 bases lay in between. There are 15 residues in the CDR3. Germline V gene data show CDR1 as LGHNA and CDR2 as YSLEER. The CDR3 protein is CASSQDPRVDYEQYF. The CDR3 DNA reads TGCGCCAGCAGCCAAGATCCCCGGGTAGATTACGAGCAGTACTTC.

The V call is TRBV6-5, the J call TRBJ1-1; the match to TRBD1 covers 11 bases. V shed 6 bases and J 4 bases; nucleotides not matched to a gene: 4. There are 14 residues in the CDR3. From germline, CDR1 is MNHEY and CDR2 SVGAGI. In DNA form, the CDR3 reads TGTGCCAGCAGCACGGACAGGGGGCCCACTGAAGCTTTCTTT. It is translated as CASSTDRGPTEAFF.

The CDR3 loop is CASSPGGHYGYTF. In nucleotides, the CDR3 is TGTGCCAGCTCACCGGGGGGACACTATGGCTACACCTTC. This chain connects TRBV18 to TRBJ1-2; D perhaps matches TRBD1 (5 bases). CDR1 is KGHSH, CDR2 LQKENI, per germline. V lost 3 bases and J lost 3, with 8 bases in between. This CDR3 is 13 amino acids long.

V and J are TRBV2 and TRBJ1-5, with 8 nucleotides matching TRBD1. This CDR3 is 16 amino acids long. Germline CDR1 SNHLY, CDR2 FYNNEI. The V gene end was trimmed by 4 bases and the J gene end by 6 bases; junction bases not matched to a gene: 11. CDR3 DNA sequence: TGTGCCAGCAGTGGGGGGAGGCAGGGGGCGATTCAGCCCCAGCATTTT. Its protein product is CASSGGRQGAIQPQHF.